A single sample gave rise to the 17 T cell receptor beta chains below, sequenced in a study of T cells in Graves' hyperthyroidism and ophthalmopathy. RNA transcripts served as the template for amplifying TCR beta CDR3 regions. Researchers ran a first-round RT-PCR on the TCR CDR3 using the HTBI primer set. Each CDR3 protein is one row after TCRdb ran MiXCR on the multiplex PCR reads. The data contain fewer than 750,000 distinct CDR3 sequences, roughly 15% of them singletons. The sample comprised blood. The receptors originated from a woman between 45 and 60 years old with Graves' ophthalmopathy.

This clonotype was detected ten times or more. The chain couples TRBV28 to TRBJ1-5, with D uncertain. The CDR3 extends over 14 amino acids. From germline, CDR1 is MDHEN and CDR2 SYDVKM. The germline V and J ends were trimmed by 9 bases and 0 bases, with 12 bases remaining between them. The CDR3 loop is CASFPPYSNQPQHF. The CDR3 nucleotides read TGTGCCAGTTTCCCCCCGTATAGCAATCAGCCCCAGCATTTT.

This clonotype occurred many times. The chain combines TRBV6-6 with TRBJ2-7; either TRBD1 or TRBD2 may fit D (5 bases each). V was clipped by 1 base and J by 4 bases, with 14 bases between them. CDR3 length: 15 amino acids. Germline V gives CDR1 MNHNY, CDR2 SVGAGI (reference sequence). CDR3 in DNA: TGTGCCAGCAGTTACTGGGGGACGGGGCTTTACGAGCAGTACTTC. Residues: CASSYWGTGLYEQYF.

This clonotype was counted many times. CDR3 residues: CSAERTGGLDEQFF. The CDR3 region has the DNA TGCAGTGCTGAACGGACAGGGGGCTTGGATGAGCAGTTCTTC. The chain is built from TRBV20-1 and TRBJ2-1; 11 positions match TRBD1. The germline V gene encodes CDR1 DFQATT and CDR2 SNEGSKA (reference sequence). There are 14 residues in the CDR3. V lost 5 bases to trimming and J lost 8 bases; unmatched junction nucleotides: 8.

The CDR3 region is CAGTDAVSSRAQYF. For the CDR3, the DNA is TGTGCCGGGACCGATGCAGTCTCCTCTAGGGCCCAGTACTTC. This rearrangement joins TRBV30 to TRBJ2-5; TRBD1 or TRBD2 may be the D gene (5 bases each). V dropped 8 bases and J dropped 9 bases, with 25 bases sitting between them. In germline, CDR1 is GTSNPN, CDR2 SVGIG (reference sequence). This CDR3 is 14 amino acids long.

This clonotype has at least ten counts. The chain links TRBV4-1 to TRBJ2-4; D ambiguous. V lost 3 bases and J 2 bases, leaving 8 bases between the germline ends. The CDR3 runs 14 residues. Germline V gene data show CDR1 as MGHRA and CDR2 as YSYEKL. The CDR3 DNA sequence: TGCGCCAGCAGCCACCTAGGATCCAAAAACATTCAGTACTTC. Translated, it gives CASSHLGSKNIQYF.

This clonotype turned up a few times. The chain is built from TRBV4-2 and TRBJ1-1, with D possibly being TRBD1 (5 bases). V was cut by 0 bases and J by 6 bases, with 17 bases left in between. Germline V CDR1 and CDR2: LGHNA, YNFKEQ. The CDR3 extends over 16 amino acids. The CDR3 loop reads CASSQESRGAFAEAFF. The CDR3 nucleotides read TGTGCCAGCAGCCAAGAATCCCGGGGCGCGTTTGCTGAAGCTTTCTTT.

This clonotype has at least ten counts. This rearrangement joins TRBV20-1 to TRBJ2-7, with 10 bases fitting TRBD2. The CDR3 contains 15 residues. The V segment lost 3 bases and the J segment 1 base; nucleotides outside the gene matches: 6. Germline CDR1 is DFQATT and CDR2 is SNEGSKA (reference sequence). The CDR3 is CSARISGRRSYEQYF. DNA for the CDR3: TGCAGTGCTAGGATTAGCGGGAGGCGGTCCTACGAGCAGTACTTC.

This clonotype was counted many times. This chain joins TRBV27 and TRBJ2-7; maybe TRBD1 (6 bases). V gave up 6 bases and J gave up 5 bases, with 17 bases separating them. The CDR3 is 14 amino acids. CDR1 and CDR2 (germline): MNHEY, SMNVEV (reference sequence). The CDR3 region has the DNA TGTGCCAGCAGATTGCAGCCAGGGGTCCACGAGCAGTACTTC. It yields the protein CASRLQPGVHEQYF.

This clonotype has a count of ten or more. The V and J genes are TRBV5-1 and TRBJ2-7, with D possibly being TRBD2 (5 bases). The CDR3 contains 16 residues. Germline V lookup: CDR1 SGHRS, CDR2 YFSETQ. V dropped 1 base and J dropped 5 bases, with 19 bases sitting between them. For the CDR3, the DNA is TGCGCCAGCAGCTTGCCTTTGGCGGGTGGATCCGACGAGCAGTACTTC. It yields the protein CASSLPLAGGSDEQYF.

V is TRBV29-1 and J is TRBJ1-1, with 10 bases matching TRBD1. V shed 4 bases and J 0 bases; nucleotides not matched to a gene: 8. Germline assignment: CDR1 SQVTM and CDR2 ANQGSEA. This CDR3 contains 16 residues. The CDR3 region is CSVVRGQGRLNTEAFF. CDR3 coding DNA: TGCAGCGTTGTGAGGGGACAGGGGCGACTGAACACTGAAGCTTTCTTT.

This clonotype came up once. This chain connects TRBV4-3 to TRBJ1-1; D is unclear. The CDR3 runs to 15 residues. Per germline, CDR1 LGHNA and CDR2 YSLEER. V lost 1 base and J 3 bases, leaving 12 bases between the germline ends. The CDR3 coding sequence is TGCGCCAGCAGCCAAGGAAGCAGGACGGACACTGAAGCTTTCTTT. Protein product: CASSQGSRTDTEAFF.

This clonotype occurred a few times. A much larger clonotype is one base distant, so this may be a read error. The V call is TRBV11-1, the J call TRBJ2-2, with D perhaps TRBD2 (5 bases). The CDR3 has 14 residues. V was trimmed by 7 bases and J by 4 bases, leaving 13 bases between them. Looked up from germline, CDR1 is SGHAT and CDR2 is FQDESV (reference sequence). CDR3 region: CASNSARGTGELFF. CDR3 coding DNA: TGTGCCAGCAACTCCGCTCGGGGCACCGGGGAGCTGTTTTTT.

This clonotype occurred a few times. CDR3 amino acids: CASSQTRTSVEQFF. The CDR3 DNA reads TGTGCCAGCAGCCAGACGAGGACTAGCGTTGAGCAGTTCTTC. The rearrangement uses TRBV14 and TRBJ2-1; 9 bases match TRBD2. Germline lookup yields CDR1 SGHDN and CDR2 FVKESK. The CDR3 totals 14 residues. Trimming at V came to 3 bases and at J to 9 bases, leaving 6 bases not matched to a gene. Supplemented by reference TRBV14 and TRBJ2-1, the full variable domain reads EAGVTQFPSHSVIEKGQTVTLRCDPISGHDNLYWYRRVMGKEIKFLLHFVKESKQDESGMPNNRFLAERTGGTYSTLKVQPAELEDSGVYFCASSQTRTSVEQFFGPGTRLTVL.

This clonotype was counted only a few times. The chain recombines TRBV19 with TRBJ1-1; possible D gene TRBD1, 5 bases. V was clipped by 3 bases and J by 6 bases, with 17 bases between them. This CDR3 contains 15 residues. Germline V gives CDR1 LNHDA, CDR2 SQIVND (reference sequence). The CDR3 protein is CASSILTVGGAEAFF. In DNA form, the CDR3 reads TGTGCCAGTAGTATTTTAACGGTCGGGGGGGCTGAAGCTTTCTTT.

CDR3 bases: TGTGCCAGCAGTCAAACTAGCGGGAGTTCGTATACGCAGTATTTT. Translated: CASSQTSGSSYTQYF. The chain uses TRBV3-1 and TRBJ2-3, with TRBD2 matching over 11 bases. In germline, CDR1 is LGHDT, CDR2 YNNKEL (reference sequence). This CDR3 is 15 amino acids long. After removal of 6 bases from V and 7 bases from J, the junction contained 9 bases not matched to a gene.

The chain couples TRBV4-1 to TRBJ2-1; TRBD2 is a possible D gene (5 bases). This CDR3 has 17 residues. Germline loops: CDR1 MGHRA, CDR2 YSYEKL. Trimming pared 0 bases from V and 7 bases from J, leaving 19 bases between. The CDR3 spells CASSQDAEGIGVNEQFF. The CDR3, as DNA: TGCGCCAGCAGCCAAGATGCCGAGGGAATTGGAGTAAATGAGCAGTTCTTC.

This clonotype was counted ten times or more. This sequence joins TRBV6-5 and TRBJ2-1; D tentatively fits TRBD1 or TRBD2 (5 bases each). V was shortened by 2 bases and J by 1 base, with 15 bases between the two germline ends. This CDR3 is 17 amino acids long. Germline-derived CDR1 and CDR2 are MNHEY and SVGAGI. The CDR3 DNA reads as TGTGCCAGCAGTTACGGTTCTTCATGGGGGTCCTACAATGAGCAGTTCTTC. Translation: CASSYGSSWGSYNEQFF.